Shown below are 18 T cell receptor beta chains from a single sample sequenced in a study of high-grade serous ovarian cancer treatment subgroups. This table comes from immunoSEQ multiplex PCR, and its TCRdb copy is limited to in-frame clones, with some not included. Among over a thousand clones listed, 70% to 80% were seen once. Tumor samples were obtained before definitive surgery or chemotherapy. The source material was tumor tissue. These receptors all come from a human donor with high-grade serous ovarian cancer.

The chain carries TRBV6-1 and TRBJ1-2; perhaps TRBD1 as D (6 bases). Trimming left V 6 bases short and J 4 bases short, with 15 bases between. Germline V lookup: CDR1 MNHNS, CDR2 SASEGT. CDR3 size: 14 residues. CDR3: CASSSERGGYGYTF. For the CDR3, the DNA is TGTGCCAGCAGCTCGGAGAGGGGGGGCTATGGCTACACCTTC.

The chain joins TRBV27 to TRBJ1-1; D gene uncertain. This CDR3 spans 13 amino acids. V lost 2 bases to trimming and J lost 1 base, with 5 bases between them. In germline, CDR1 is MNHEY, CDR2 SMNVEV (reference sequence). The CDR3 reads CASSLSRNTEAFF. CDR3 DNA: TGTGCCAGCAGTTTAAGCAGGAACACTGAAGCTTTCTTT.

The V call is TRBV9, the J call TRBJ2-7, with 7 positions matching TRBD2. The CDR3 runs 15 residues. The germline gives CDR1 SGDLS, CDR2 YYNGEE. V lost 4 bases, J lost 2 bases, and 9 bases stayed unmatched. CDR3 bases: TGTGCCAGCAGCCCCCAGTGGGGGGGTCCCTACGAGCAGTACTTC. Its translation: CASSPQWGGPYEQYF.

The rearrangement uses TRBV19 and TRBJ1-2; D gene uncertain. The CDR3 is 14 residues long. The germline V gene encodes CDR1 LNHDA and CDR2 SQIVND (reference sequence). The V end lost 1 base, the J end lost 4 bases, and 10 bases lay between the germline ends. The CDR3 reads CASSIVPPAYGYTF. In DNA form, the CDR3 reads TGTGCCAGTAGTATAGTTCCTCCGGCCTATGGCTACACCTTC.

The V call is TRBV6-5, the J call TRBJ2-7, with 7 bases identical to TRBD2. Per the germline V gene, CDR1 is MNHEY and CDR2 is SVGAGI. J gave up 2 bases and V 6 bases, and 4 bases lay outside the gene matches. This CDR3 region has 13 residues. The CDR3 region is CASRVAGAYEQYF. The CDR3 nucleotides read TGTGCCAGCAGGGTGGCGGGGGCCTACGAGCAGTACTTC.

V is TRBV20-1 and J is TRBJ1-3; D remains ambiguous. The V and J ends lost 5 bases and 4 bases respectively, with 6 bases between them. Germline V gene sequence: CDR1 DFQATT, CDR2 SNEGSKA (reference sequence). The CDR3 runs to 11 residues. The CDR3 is CSALIGNTIYF. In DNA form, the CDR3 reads TGCAGTGCTTTAATCGGAAACACCATATATTTT.

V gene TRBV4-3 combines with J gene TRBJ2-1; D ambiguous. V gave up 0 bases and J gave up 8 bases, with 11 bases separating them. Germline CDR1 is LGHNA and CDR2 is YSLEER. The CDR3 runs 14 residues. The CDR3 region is CASSQEGVKDEQFF. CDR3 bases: TGCGCCAGCAGCCAAGAGGGCGTGAAGGATGAGCAGTTCTTC.

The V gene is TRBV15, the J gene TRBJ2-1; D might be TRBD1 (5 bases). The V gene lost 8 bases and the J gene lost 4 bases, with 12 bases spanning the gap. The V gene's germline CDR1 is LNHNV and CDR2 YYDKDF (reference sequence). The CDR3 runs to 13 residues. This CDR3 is CATLMAGYNEQFF. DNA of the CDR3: TGTGCCACCCTTATGGCAGGGTACAATGAGCAGTTCTTC.

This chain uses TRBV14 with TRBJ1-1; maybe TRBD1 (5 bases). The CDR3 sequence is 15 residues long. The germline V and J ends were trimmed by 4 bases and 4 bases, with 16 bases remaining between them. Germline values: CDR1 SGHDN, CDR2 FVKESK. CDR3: CASSLWDWRGTEAFF. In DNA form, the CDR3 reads TGTGCCAGCAGCCTCTGGGACTGGAGGGGCACTGAAGCTTTCTTT.

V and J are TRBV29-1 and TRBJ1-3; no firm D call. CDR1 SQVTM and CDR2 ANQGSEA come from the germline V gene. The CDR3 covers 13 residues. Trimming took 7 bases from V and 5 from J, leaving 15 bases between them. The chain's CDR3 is CSAMDSLRNTIYF. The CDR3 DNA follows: TGCAGCGCTATGGACTCTTTGAGAAACACCATATATTTT.

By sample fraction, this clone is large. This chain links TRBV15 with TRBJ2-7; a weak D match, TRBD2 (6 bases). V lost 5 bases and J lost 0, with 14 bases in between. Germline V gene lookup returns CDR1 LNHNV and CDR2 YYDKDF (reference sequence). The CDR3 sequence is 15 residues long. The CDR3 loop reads CATSVRDSYSYEQYF. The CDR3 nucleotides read TGTGCCACCAGCGTCCGGGACTCATACTCCTACGAGCAGTACTTC.

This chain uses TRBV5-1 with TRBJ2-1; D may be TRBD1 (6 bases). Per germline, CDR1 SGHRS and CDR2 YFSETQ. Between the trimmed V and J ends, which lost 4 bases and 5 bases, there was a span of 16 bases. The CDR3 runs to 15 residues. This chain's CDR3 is CASSAGTNLNNEQFF. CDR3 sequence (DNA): TGCGCCAGCAGCGCCGGGACAAACCTTAACAATGAGCAGTTCTTC.

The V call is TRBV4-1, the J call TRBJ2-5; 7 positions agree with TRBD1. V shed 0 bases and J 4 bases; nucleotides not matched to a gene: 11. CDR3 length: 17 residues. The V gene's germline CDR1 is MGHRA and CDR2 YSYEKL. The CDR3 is CASSQDGAGGGGETQYF. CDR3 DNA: TGCGCCAGCAGCCAAGATGGGGCAGGGGGTGGGGGAGAGACCCAGTACTTC.

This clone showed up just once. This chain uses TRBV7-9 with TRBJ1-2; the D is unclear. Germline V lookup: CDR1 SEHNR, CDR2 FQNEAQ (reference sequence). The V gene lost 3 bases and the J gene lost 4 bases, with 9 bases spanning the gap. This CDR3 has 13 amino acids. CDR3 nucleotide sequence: TGTGCCAGCAGCTTCAACGCAAGCTATGGCTACACCTTC. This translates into CASSFNASYGYTF.

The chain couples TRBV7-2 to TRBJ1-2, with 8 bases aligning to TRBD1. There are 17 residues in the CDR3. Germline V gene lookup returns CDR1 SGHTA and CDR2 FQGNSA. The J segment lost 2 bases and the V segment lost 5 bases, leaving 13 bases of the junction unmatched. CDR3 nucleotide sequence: TGTGCCAGCAGCCAACACCCCGGGACAGGCTTCAACTATGGCTACACCTTC. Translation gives CASSQHPGTGFNYGYTF.

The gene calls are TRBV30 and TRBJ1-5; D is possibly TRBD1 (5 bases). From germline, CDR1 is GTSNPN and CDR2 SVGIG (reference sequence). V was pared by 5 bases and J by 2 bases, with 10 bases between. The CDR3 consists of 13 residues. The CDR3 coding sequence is TGTGCCTGGGGCGGAGGGGGCAATCAGCCCCAGCATTTT. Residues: CAWGGGGNQPQHF.

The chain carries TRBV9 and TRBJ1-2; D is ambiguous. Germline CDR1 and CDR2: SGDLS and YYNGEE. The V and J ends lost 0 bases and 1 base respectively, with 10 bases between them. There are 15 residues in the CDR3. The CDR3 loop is CASSVADGDNYGYTF. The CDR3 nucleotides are TGTGCCAGCAGCGTAGCTGACGGAGATAACTATGGCTACACCTTC.

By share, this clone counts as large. The CDR3 loop reads CASSEVRRGGTNEKLFF. CDR3 DNA sequence: TGTGCCAGCAGTGAAGTTCGCAGGGGAGGGACTAATGAAAAACTGTTTTTT. The V gene is TRBV6-1, the J gene TRBJ1-4; D is possibly TRBD1 (6 bases). The germline CDR1 and CDR2 sequences are MNHNS and SASEGT. V lost 1 base and J 2 bases, leaving 14 bases between the germline ends. The CDR3 loop spans 17 amino acids.